This TCR beta chain was captured in a study of T cell responses to AZD1222 COVID-19 vaccine. General study points: Reportedly, nearly half the spike-specific TCRs target unmutated variant regions. In a largely white British group with more females than males, clonal diversity was possibly underestimated. Researchers took repertoire samples only after the peak T cell response had come.

As to this clone: The antigen is not known.

This CDR3 has 14 amino acids. Trimming removed 2 bases from V and 0 bases from J, with 2 bases in between. Germline V gene data show CDR1 as MNHEY and CDR2 as SVGEGT. Measured with immunoSEQ multiplex PCR; TCRdb has only the in-frame clones, and not every one. The data show nearly 110,000 clones, about nine tenths seen once. This receptor was identified in an adult in good health. The V and J genes are TRBV6-2 or TRBV6-3 and TRBJ2-6; D unclear. The sequenced sample was peripheral blood, obtained on day 0 of AZD1222 vaccination. CDR3 sequence reads: CASSYNSGANVLTF. CDR3 coding DNA: TGTGCCAGCAGTTACAACTCTGGGGCCAACGTCCTGACTTTC.